Listed below are T cell receptor beta chains from one sample, sequenced in a study of blood T cell repertoires in COVID-19. Some clones are missing from TCRdb's copy, which holds only in-frame ones; the method was immunoSEQ multiplex PCR. The top ten clones hold about 0.58% of a sample with about 200,000 clones, 85% to 90% of them seen once. The specimen sequenced was peripheral blood. All receptors come from a man in his fifties with acute or convalescent COVID-19. CDR3s include the opening cysteine and the closing phenylalanine or tryptophan. Each record gives: V gene, clone size, D gene, J gene, CDR3 DNA, CDR3 protein. D genes are given only for firm matches. Size is stated for part of the rows, as once, few or many counts, or as a class when the clone is expanded.

>TRBV7-2|-|TRBD2|TRBJ2-1
TGTGCCAGCAGCTTAGTAGCGGGGGGGGTATTGGAGCAGTTCTTC
CASSLVAGGVLEQFF
>TRBV5-4|once|TRBD1|TRBJ1-2
TGTGCCAGCAGGATCCAACAGGGGAACCTCTACACCTTC
CASRIQQGNLYTF
>TRBV10-3|-|-|TRBJ2-2
TGTGCCATCAGTGAGCTGTCGGGAGAGGGGAACACCGGGGAGCTGTTTTTT
CAISELSGEGNTGELFF
>TRBV5-1|-|-|TRBJ2-7
TGCGCCAGCAGCTTGGTGGGGGCTGGGGGGGCCGAGCAGTACTTC
CASSLVGAGGAEQYF
>TRBV7-9|-|-|TRBJ1-2
TGTGCCAGCAGCCTCGGGGCGGGGGCCTATGGCTACACCTTC
CASSLGAGAYGYTF
>TRBV7-2|-|-|TRBJ2-2
TGTGCCAGCAGCTTGGTCAGGGGTGACACCGGGGAGCTGTTTTTT
CASSLVRGDTGELFF
>TRBV9|-|-|TRBJ1-3
TGTGCCAGCAGCTCGGAACAGGGCTCTGGAAACACCATATATTTT
CASSSEQGSGNTIYF
>TRBV6-5|-|TRBD1|TRBJ1-1
TGTGCCAGCAGTTATCGGACAGGGGGAGCTGAAGCTTTCTTT
CASSYRTGGAEAFF
>TRBV4-2|-|-|TRBJ1-1
TGTGCCAGCAGCCAGGGCCAATCGTGGACTGAAGCTTTCTTT
CASSQGQSWTEAFF
>TRBV19|-|TRBD1|TRBJ2-5
TGTGCCAGTAGTACACAGGGGGCTCGGAGAGAGACCCAGTACTTC
CASSTQGARRETQYF
>TRBV28|once|-|TRBJ2-3
TGTGCCAGCAGTTTGACCGACAAACGCACAGATACGCAGTATTTT
CASSLTDKRTDTQYF
>TRBV7-3|-|TRBD1|TRBJ2-5
TGTGCCAGCAGCCCGGGGGGACAGGGGAGCGAGACCCAGTACTTC
CASSPGGQGSETQYF
>TRBV5-1|-|-|TRBJ2-2
TGCGCCAGCAGCGTGGGACAGAACACCGGGGAGCTGTTTTTT
CASSVGQNTGELFF
>TRBV2|-|TRBD2|TRBJ2-7
TGTGCCAGCGGGGGGGGACGAGAGCAGTACTTC
CASGGGREQYF